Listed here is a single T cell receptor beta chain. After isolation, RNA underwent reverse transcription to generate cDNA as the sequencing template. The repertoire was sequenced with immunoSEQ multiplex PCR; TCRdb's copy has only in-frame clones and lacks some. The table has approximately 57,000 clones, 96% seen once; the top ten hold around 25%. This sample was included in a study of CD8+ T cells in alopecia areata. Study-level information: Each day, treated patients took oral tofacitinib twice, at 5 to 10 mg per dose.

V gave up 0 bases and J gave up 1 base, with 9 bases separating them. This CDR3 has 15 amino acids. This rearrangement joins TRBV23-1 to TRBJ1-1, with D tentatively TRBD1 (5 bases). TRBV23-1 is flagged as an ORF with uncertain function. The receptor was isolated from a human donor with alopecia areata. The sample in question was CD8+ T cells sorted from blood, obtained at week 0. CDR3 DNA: TGCGCCAGCAGTCAATCCGGGGGATCGAACACTGAAGCTTTCTTT. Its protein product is CASSQSGGSNTEAFF.